A selection of T cell receptor beta chains follows, all from one sample in a study of CD8+ T cells in alopecia areata. Data came from immunoSEQ multiplex PCR; TCRdb stores just in-frame clones and leaves some out. The table lists fewer than 250,000 clones, roughly 44% of them singletons. The source material was CD4+ T cells sorted from blood, sampled at approximately week 36, from a patient treated with tofacitinib. The source of these receptors is a human donor with alopecia areata. Both conserved end residues are part of each CDR3. Each record gives: D gene, clone size, J gene, V gene, CDR3 protein, CDR3 DNA. The D gene is left open where the match is weak. Rows give clone size only sometimes, using once, few, many, or a class for an expanded clone.

- | few | TRBJ2-7 | TRBV6-1 | CASSVNRISYEQYF | TGTGCCAGCAGTGTTAACAGAATCTCCTACGAGCAGTACTTC
TRBD2 | - | TRBJ2-3 | TRBV14 | CASSPGLAIGTQYF | TGTGCCAGCAGCCCGGGACTAGCCATTGGTACGCAGTATTTT
TRBD1 | few | TRBJ2-2 | TRBV30 | CAWSPGQGRTGELFF | TGTGCCTGGAGCCCTGGACAGGGAAGAACCGGGGAGCTGTTTTTT
- | few | TRBJ1-2 | TRBV5-1 | CASSLVGVGYTF | TGCGCCAGCAGCTTGGTCGGGGTTGGCTACACCTTC
TRBD2 | - | TRBJ2-7 | TRBV30 | CAWSVGRESGEQYF | TGTGCCTGGAGTGTAGGGAGGGAGAGCGGCGAGCAGTACTTC
- | once | TRBJ2-5 | TRBV2 | CASTNNILGETQYF | TGTGCCAGCACTAACAACATCTTGGGAGAGACCCAGTACTTC
- | - | TRBJ2-7 | TRBV28 | CASSSPGNSYEQYF | TGTGCCAGCAGTTCCCCGGGGAACTCCTACGAGCAGTACTTC
- | - | TRBJ2-7 | TRBV9 | CASSAPYEQYF | TGTGCCAGCAGCGCCCCGTACGAGCAGTACTTC
- | - | TRBJ1-5 | TRBV30 | CAWNSRPNQPQHF | TGTGCCTGGAATAGTCGCCCGAATCAGCCCCAGCATTTT
TRBD1 | medium-sized | TRBJ2-7 | TRBV4-3 | CASSQVRDSSYEQYF | TGCGCCAGCAGCCAAGTCCGGGACAGTTCCTACGAGCAGTACTTC
- | - | TRBJ2-5 | TRBV7-6 | CASSPVRRETQYF | TGTGCCAGCAGCCCAGTTCGCAGGGAGACCCAGTACTTC
- | - | TRBJ2-1 | TRBV29-1 | CSVGARSYNEQFF | TGCAGCGTTGGGGCCCGCTCCTACAATGAGCAGTTCTTC
- | - | TRBJ2-4 | TRBV29-1 | CSVEEAGVKNIQYF | TGCAGCGTTGAGGAGGCCGGGGTCAAAAACATTCAGTACTTC
TRBD1 | - | TRBJ1-1 | TRBV30 | CAWRDDRVGTEAFF | TGTGCCTGGAGGGACGACAGGGTAGGAACTGAAGCTTTCTTT
- | - | TRBJ2-2 | TRBV14 | CASSQERTGELFF | TGTGCCAGCAGCCAAGAGAGGACCGGGGAGCTGTTTTTT
- | few | TRBJ2-2 | TRBV29-1 | CSVAGWSTGELFF | TGCAGCGTTGCAGGGTGGAGCACCGGGGAGCTGTTTTTT
- | - | TRBJ1-2 | TRBV30 | CAWSAYYGYTF | TGTGCCTGGAGTGCTTACTATGGCTACACCTTC
TRBD1 | - | TRBJ2-7 | TRBV5-1 | CASSIGQGPYEQYF | TGCGCCAGCAGCATAGGACAGGGTCCCTACGAGCAGTACTTC
- | - | TRBJ1-2 | TRBV5-4 | CASSLIVGFYTF | TGTGCCAGCAGCTTAATAGTAGGGTTCTACACCTTC
- | - | TRBJ2-5 | TRBV10-3 | CAISESSGQETQYF | TGTGCCATCAGTGAGTCTAGCGGCCAAGAGACCCAGTACTTC
- | - | TRBJ2-7 | TRBV9 | CASSADSLLYEQYF | TGTGCCAGCAGCGCGGACTCGTTACTCTACGAGCAGTACTTC
- | few | TRBJ1-2 | TRBV29-1 | CSVDTTAGVYGYTF | TGCAGCGTTGATACTACAGCAGGGGTCTATGGCTACACCTTC
- | - | TRBJ1-2 | TRBV7-9 | CASSFSAGWSNYGYTF | TGTGCCAGCAGCTTCTCAGCGGGCTGGTCTAACTATGGCTACACCTTC
- | - | TRBJ2-1 | TRBV6-5 | CASSYEASQFF | TGTGCCAGCAGTTACGAGGCTAGCCAGTTCTTC
- | - | TRBJ1-4 | TRBV7-9 | CASSSRRVNEKLFF | TGTGCCAGCAGCTCCAGGAGAGTTAATGAAAAACTGTTTTTT
- | - | TRBJ2-3 | TRBV2 | CASSATRINSDTQYF | TGTGCCAGCAGCGCTACTAGAATTAACTCAGATACGCAGTATTTT
TRBD1 | - | TRBJ2-5 | TRBV6-6 | CASTLTRQGGETQYF | TGTGCCAGCACCCTAACCCGACAGGGTGGGGAGACCCAGTACTTC
TRBD1 | few | TRBJ2-3 | TRBV18 | CASSPGQGADTQYF | TGTGCCAGCTCACCGGGACAGGGCGCAGATACGCAGTATTTT
- | - | TRBJ1-5 | TRBV6-5 | CASSYSRGNQPQHF | TGTGCCAGCAGTTACTCACGGGGAAATCAGCCCCAGCATTTT
- | - | TRBJ1-1 | TRBV29-1 | CSGSRNTEAFF | TGCAGCGGCTCCAGAAACACTGAAGCTTTCTTT
- | - | TRBJ1-5 | TRBV2 | CASSLQGRGNQPQHF | TGTGCCAGCAGTCTACAGGGCAGAGGCAATCAGCCCCAGCATTTT
TRBD2 | - | TRBJ2-3 | TRBV5-1 | CASRLVAGTDTQYF | TGCGCCAGCAGACTAGTAGCGGGAACAGATACGCAGTATTTT
- | - | TRBJ2-3 | TRBV15 | CATSKEGGGVGTDTQYF | TGTGCCACCAGCAAAGAAGGGGGAGGGGTTGGAACAGATACGCAGTATTTT
- | - | TRBJ2-2 | TRBV18 | CASSPDGPNTGELFF | TGTGCCAGCTCACCGGACGGACCGAACACCGGGGAGCTGTTTTTT
- | many | TRBJ2-4 | TRBV6-1 | CASSRDGDIQYF | TGTGCCAGCAGTAGAGACGGGGACATTCAGTACTTC
TRBD2 | - | TRBJ2-1 | TRBV9 | CASSVAPSGRSEQFF | TGTGCCAGCAGCGTAGCTCCTAGCGGGAGGTCTGAGCAGTTCTTC
- | many | TRBJ1-1 | TRBV29-1 | CSGTKGGNTEAFF | TGCAGCGGAACAAAGGGGGGGAACACTGAAGCTTTCTTT
- | few | TRBJ2-2 | TRBV7-2 | CASSNRASTGELFF | TGTGCCAGCAGCAACAGAGCGAGCACCGGGGAGCTGTTTTTT
TRBD1 | medium-sized | TRBJ1-2 | TRBV6-6 | CASSSQGGLDYGYTF | TGTGCCAGCAGTTCCCAGGGGGGGCTTGACTATGGCTACACCTTC